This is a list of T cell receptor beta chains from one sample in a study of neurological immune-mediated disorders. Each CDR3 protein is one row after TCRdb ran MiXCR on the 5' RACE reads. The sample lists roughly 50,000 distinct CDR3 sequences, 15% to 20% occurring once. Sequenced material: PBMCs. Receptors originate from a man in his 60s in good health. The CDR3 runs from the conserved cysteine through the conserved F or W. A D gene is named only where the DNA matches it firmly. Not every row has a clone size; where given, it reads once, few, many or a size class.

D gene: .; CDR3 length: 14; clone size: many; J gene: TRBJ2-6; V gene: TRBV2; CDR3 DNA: TGTGCCAGCAGTTATTACTCTGGGGCCAACGTCCTGACTTTC; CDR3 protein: CASSYYSGANVLTF
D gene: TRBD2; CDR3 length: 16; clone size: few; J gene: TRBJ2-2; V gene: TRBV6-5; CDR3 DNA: TGTGCCAGCAGAGTGCGGGGGGCCTGGAACACCGGGGAGCTGTTTTTT; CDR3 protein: CASRVRGAWNTGELFF
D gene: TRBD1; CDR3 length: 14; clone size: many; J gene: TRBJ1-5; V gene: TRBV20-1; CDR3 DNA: TGCAGTGCTAGATTGGGACAGACCAATCAGCCCCAGCATTTT; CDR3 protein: CSARLGQTNQPQHF
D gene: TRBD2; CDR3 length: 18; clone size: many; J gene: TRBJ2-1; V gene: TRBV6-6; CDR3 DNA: TGTGCCAGCAGTTCCCGGGATCTTAGCGGGGGGGTCTACAATGAGCAGTTCTTC; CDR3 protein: CASSSRDLSGGVYNEQFF
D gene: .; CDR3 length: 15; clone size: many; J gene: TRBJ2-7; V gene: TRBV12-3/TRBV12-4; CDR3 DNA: TGTGCCAGCAGCCCGCGACGGCTGATCTCCTACGAGCAGTACTTC; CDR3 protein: CASSPRRLISYEQYF
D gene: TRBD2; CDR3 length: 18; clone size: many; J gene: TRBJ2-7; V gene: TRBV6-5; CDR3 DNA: TGTGCCAGCAGCCCGGACCCCTGGACTAGCGGGAGTTCGTACGAGCAGTACTTC; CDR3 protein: CASSPDPWTSGSSYEQYF
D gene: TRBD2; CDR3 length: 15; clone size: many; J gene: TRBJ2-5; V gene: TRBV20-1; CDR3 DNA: TGCAGTGTGGGAGGACTAGCGGGAGAGCAAGAGACCCAGTACTTC; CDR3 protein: CSVGGLAGEQETQYF
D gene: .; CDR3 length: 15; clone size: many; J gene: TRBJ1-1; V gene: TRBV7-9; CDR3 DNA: TGTGCCAGCAGCCCACAGGGACACCTGAACACTGAAGCTTTCTTT; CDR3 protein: CASSPQGHLNTEAFF
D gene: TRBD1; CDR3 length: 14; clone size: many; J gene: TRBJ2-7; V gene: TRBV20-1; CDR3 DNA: TGCAGTGCGGAGGGACAGGGGATATTCTACGAGCAGTACTTC; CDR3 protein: CSAEGQGIFYEQYF
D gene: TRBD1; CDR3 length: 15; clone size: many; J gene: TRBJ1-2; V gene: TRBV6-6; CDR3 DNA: TGTGCCAGCAGTTACATGCCGGGACAGGTCCTTGGCTACACCTTC; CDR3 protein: CASSYMPGQVLGYTF
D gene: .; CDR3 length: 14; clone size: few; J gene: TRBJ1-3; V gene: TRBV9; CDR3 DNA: TGTGCCAGCAGCGCAGGCCCCCAAGGAAACACCATATATTTT; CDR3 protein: CASSAGPQGNTIYF
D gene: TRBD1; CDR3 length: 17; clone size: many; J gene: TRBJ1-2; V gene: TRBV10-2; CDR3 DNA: TGCGCCAGCAGTGAGGAGCGGACAGGGCCGGAGAACTATGGCTACACCTTC; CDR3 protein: CASSEERTGPENYGYTF
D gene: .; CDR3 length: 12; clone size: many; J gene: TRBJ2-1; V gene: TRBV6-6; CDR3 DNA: TGTGCCAGCAGTCCGACCTATAATGAGCAGTTCTTC; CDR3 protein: CASSPTYNEQFF
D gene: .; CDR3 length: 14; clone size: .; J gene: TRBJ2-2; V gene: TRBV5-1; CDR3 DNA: TGCGCCAGCAACAGAGACACGGAAACCGGGGAGCTGTTTTTT; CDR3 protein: CASNRDTETGELFF
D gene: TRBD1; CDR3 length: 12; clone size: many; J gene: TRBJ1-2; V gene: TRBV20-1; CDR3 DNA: TGCAGTGCCGTAGGGGGCGGGTATGGCTACACCTTC; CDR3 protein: CSAVGGGYGYTF
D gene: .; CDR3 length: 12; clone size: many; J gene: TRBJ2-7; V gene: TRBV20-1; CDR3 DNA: TGCAGTGCTAGAGAATCCTGGAATGAGCAGTACTTC; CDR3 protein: CSARESWNEQYF
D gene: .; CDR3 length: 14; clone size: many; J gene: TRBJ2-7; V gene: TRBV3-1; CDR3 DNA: TGTGCCAGCCGACTCCAAGGGACTTCCTACGAGCAGTACTTC; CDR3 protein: CASRLQGTSYEQYF
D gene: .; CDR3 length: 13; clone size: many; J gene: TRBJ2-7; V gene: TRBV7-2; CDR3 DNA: TGTGCCAGCAGCTTAGCCGTAAACTACGAGCAGTACTTC; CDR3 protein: CASSLAVNYEQYF
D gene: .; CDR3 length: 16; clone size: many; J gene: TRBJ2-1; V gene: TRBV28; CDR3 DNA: TGTGCCAGCAGTTCCCACCTCGGGAGCTCCTACAATGAGCAGTTCTTC; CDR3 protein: CASSSHLGSSYNEQFF
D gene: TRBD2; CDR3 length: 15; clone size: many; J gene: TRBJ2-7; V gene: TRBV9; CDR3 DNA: TGTGCCAGCAGCGTAGCGGCGGGAGAGGTTTACGAGCAGTACTTC; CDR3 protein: CASSVAAGEVYEQYF
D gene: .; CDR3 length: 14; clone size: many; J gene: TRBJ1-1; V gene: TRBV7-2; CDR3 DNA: TGTGCCAGCAGCTCCCCGGGTCTGATGACTGAAGCTTTCTTT; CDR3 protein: CASSSPGLMTEAFF
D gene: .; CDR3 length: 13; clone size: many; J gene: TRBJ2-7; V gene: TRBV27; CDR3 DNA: TGTGCCAGCAGTTTATGGGGTTCCTACGAGCAGTACTTC; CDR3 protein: CASSLWGSYEQYF
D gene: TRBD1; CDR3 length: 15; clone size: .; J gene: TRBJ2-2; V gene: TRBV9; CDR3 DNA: TGTCCCAGCAGACAGGGGGCGCGGTACACCGGGGAGCTGTTTTTT; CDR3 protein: CPSRQGARYTGELFF
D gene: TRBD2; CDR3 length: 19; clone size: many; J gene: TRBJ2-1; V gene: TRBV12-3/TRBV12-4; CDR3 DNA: TGTGCCAGCAGTTTGGTGTTAGTTAGGGGACTAGCGGGTCGTAATGAGCAGTTCTTC; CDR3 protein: CASSLVLVRGLAGRNEQFF
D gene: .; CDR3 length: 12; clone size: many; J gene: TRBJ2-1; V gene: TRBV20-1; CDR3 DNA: TGCAGTGCTAGAGGCTTCTACAATGAGCAGTTCTTC; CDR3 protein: CSARGFYNEQFF
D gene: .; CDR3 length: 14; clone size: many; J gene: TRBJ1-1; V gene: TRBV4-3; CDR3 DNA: TGCGCCAGCAGCCAAGGAGTAATTTCCACTGAAGCTTTCTTT; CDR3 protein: CASSQGVISTEAFF
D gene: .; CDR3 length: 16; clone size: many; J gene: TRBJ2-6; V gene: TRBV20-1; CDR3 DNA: TGCAGTGCCCTACCTTGGGGGGAGACTGGGGCCAACGTCCTGACTTTC; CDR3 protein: CSALPWGETGANVLTF
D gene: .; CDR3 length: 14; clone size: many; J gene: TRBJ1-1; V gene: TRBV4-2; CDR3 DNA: TGTGCCAGCAGCCTAAGGGAGGGGAACACTGAAGCTTTCTTT; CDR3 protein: CASSLREGNTEAFF
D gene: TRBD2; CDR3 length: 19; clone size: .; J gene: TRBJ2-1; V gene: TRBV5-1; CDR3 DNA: TGCGCCAGCGGAGTACCGGGACCTACTAGCGGGAGGATTCTCTACGAGCAGTTCTTC; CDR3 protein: CASGVPGPTSGRILYEQFF
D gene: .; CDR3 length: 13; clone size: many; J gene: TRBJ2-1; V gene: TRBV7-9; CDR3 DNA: TGTGCCAGCAGCTTAGCGAACCAAAATGAGCAGTTCTTC; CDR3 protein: CASSLANQNEQFF
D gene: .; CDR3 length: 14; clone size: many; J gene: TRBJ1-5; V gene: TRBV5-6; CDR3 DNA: TGTGCCAGCAGCTTGGAACGTAGCAATCAGCCCCAGCATTTT; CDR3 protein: CASSLERSNQPQHF
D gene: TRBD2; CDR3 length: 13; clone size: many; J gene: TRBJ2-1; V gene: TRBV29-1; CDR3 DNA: TGCAGCGTTAGCGGGAGGGGGAGGAATGAGCAGTTCTTC; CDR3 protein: CSVSGRGRNEQFF
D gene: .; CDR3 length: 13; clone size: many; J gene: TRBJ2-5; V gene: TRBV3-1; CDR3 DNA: TGTGCCAGCAGCCAAAGGGCTACAGTGGGCCAGTACTTC; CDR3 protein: CASSQRATVGQYF
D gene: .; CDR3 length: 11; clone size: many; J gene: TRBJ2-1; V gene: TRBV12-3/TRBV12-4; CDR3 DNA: TGTGCCAGCAGTTTAGTGGATGAGCAGTTCTTC; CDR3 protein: CASSLVDEQFF
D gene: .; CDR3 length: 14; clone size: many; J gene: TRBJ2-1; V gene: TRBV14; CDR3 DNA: TGTGCCAGCAGCGGGCAGGGGTCGGATAATGAGCAGTTCTTC; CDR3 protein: CASSGQGSDNEQFF
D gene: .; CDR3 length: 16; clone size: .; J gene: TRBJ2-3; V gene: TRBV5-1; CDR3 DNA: TGCGCCAGCAGCTTGGCCGGTGGCGGTCGCACAGATACGCTTTATTTT; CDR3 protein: CASSLAGGGRTDTLYF
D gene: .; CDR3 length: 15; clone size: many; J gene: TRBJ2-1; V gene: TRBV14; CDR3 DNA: TGTGCCAGCAGCCGCGTCTCCATCTCCTACAATGAGCAGTTCTTC; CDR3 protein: CASSRVSISYNEQFF
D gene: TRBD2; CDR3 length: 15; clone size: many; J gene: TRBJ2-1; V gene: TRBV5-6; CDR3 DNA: TGTGCCAGCAGCTGGGGACGACTAGCGGGAGGGGAGCAGTTCTTC; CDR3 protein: CASSWGRLAGGEQFF
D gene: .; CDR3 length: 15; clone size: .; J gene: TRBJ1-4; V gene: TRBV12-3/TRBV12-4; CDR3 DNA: TGTGCCAGCAGTTTTTTGAAATCGCCCGTTGAAAAACTGTTTTTT; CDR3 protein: CASSFLKSPVEKLFF
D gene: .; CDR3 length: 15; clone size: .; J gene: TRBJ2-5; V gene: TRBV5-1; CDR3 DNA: TGCGCCAGCAGCCCCTTACTAGCAGCAGGAGAGACCCAGTACTTC; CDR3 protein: CASSPLLAAGETQYF
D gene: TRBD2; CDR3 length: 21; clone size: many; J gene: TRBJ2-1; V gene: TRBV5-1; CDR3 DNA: TGCGCCAGCAGGCTCCTGACCCCATCGACCCTAACTAGCGGGGCCTACAATGAGCAGTTCTTC; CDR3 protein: CASRLLTPSTLTSGAYNEQFF
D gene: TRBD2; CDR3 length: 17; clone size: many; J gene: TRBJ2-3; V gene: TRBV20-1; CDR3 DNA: TGCAGTGCTAGGGCGGGACTAGCGGGAGAATCGTGGGATACGCAGTATTTT; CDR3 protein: CSARAGLAGESWDTQYF
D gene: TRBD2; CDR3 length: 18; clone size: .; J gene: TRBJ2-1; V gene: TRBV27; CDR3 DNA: TGTGCCAGCAGTTTACTAGCGGTAGCGGGGCATGGCGACAATGAGCAGTTCTTC; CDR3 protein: CASSLLAVAGHGDNEQFF
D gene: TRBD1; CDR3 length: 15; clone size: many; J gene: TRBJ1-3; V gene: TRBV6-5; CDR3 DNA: TGTGCCAGCAGTACCCCCGGGACAGGGGGCCACACCATATATTTT; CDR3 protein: CASSTPGTGGHTIYF
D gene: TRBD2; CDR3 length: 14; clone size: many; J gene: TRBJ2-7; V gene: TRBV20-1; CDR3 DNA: TGCAGTGCTACCTCCGGGACTAGCGGTCTCGAGCAGTACTTC; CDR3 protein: CSATSGTSGLEQYF
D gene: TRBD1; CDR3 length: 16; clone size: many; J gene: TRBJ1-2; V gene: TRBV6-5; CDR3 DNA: TGTGCCAGCAGTTCTTACATCGGGACAGGGGCCATAGGCTACACCTTC; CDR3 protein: CASSSYIGTGAIGYTF
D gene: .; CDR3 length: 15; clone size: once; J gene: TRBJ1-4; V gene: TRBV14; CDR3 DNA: TGTGCCAGCAGCCCGAGACACGCAACTAATGAAAAACTGTTTTTT; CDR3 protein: CASSPRHATNEKLFF
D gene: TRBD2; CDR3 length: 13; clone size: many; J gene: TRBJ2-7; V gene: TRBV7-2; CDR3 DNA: TGTGCCAGCAGCTTAGTTATCGGCGGGAGCCCTTACTTC; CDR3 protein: CASSLVIGGSPYF
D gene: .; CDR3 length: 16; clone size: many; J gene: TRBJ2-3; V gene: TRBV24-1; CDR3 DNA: TGTGCCACCAGTGATTTTAAAAGGAGGGGGACAGATACGCAGTATTTT; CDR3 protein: CATSDFKRRGTDTQYF
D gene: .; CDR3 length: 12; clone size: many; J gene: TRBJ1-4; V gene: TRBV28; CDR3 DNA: TGTGCCAGCTCCTTGTCCGGTGAAAAACTGTTTTTT; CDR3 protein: CASSLSGEKLFF
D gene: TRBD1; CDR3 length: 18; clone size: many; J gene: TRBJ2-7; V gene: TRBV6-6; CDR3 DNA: TGTGCCAGCAGTTACCTGTGGGACAGGGGAATAAGCTCCTACGAGCAGTACTTC; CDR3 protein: CASSYLWDRGISSYEQYF
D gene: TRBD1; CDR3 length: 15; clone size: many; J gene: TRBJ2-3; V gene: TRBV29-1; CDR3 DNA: TGCAGCGTCGATGGGGGACAGGGGCTTGGGGTATCGCAGTATTTT; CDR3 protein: CSVDGGQGLGVSQYF
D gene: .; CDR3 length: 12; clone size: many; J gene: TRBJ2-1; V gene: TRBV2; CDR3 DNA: TGTGCCGTCGGGACATCTTACAATGAGCAGTTCTTC; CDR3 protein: CAVGTSYNEQFF
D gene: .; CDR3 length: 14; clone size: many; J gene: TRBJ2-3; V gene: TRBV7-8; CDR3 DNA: TGTGCCAGCAGCTTAGGCTTCATGATGGATACGCAGTATTTT; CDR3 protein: CASSLGFMMDTQYF
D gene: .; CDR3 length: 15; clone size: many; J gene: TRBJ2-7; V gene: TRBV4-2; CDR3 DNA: TGTGCCAGCAGCCCAGCCGGAACGGGACCTTACGAGCAGTACTTC; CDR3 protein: CASSPAGTGPYEQYF
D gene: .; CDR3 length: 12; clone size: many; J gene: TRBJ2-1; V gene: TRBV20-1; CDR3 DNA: TGCAGTGCTAGGGGGAATTACAATGAGCAGTTCTTC; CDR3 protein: CSARGNYNEQFF
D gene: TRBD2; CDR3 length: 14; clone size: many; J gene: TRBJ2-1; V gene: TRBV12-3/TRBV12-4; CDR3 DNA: TGTGCCAGCACCAAGACTAGCGGGTACAATGAGCAGTTCTTC; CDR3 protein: CASTKTSGYNEQFF